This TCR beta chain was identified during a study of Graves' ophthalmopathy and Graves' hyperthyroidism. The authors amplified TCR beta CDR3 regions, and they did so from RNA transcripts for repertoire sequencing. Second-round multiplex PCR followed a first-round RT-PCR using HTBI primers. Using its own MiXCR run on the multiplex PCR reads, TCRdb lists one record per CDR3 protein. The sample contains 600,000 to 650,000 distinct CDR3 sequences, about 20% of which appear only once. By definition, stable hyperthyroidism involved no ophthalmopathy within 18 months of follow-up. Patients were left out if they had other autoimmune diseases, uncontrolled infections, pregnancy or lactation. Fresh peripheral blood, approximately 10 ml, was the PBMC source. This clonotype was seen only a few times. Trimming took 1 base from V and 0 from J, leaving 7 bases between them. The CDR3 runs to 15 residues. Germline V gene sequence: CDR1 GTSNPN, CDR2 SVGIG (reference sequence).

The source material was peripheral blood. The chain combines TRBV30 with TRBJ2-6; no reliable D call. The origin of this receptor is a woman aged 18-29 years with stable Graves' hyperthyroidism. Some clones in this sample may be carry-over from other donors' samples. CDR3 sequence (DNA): TGTGCCTGGAGTGAGGGTAGCTCTGGGGCCAACGTCCTGACTTTC. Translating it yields CAWSEGSSGANVLTF.